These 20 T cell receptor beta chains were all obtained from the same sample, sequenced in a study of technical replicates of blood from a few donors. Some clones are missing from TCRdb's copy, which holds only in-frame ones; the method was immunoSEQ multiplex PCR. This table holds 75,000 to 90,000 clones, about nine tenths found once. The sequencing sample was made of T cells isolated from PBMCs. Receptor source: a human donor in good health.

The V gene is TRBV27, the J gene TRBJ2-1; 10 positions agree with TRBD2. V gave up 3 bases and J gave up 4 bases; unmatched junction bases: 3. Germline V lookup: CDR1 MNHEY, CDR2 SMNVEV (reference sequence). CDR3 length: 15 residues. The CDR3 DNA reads TGTGCCAGCAGTTTCCCACTAGCGGGATACAATGAGCAGTTCTTC. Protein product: CASSFPLAGYNEQFF.

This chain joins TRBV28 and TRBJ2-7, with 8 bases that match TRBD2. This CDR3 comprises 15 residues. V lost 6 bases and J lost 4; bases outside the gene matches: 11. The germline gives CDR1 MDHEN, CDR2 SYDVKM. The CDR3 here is CASSLLIAGLYEQYF. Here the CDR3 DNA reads TGTGCCAGCAGCCTTCTTATAGCGGGATTGTACGAGCAGTACTTC.

As DNA, the CDR3 is TGTGCCTGGAGTGTAATAGGGGGCGAGGGCTACACCTTC. As protein: CAWSVIGGEGYTF. This chain joins TRBV30 and TRBJ1-2; 7 bases are shared with TRBD1. Germline trimming cut 0 bases from V and 8 bases from J; bases unmatched to any gene: 6. The CDR3 runs to 13 residues. Germline V lookup: CDR1 GTSNPN, CDR2 SVGIG (reference sequence).

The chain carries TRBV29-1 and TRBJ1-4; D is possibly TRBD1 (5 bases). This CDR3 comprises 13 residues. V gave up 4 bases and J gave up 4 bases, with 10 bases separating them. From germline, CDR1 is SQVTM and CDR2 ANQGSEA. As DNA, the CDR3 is TGCAGCGTTGTCCCAGGGTTTAATGAAAAACTGTTTTTT. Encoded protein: CSVVPGFNEKLFF. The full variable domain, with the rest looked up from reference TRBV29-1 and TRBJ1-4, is SAVISQKPSRDICQRGTSLTIQCQVDSQVTMMFWYRQQPGQSLTLIATANQGSEATYESGFVIDKFPISRPNLTFSTLTVSNMSPEDSSIYLCSVVPGFNEKLFFGSGTQLSVL.

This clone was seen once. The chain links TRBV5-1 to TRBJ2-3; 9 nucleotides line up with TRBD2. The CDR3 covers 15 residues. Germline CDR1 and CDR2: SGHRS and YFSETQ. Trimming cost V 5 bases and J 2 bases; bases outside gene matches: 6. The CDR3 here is CASRRSGRITDTQYF. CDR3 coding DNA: TGCGCCAGCAGGAGGAGCGGGAGGATCACAGATACGCAGTATTTT.

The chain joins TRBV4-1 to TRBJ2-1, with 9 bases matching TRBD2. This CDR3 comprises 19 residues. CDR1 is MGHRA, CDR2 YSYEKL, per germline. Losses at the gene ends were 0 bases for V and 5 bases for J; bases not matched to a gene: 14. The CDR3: CASSQESLSRTSANNEQFF. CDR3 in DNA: TGCGCCAGCAGCCAAGAATCCCTATCCCGGACTAGCGCGAACAATGAGCAGTTCTTC.

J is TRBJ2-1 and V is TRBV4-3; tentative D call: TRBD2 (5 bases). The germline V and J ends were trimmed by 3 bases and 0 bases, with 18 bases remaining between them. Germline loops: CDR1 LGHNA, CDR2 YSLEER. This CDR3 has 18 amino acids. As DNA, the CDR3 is TGCGCCAGCAGCCAGATCTTGTCCCGGGGTCGCTCCTACAATGAGCAGTTCTTC. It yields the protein CASSQILSRGRSYNEQFF.

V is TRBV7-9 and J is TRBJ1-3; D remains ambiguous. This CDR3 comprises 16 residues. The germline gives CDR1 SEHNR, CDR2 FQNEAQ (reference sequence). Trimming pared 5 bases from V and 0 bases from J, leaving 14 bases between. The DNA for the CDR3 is TGTGCCAGCAGCGGAGCTAGCTCCTTCTCTGGAAACACCATATATTTT. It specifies CASSGASSFSGNTIYF.

CDR3 DNA: TGTGCCAGCAGTGACTCGGCAGGGAGGTACAATGAGCAGTTCTTC. Protein: CASSDSAGRYNEQFF. The chain combines TRBV6-4 with TRBJ2-1; tentatively, D is TRBD2 (6 bases). CDR3 length equals 15 residues. Germline loops: CDR1 MRHNA, CDR2 SNTAGT. Trimming removed 0 bases from V and 4 bases from J, with 10 bases in between.

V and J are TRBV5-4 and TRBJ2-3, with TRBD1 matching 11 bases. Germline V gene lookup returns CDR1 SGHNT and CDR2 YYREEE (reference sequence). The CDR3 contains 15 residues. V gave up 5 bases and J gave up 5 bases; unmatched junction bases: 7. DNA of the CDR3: TGTGCCAGCAGTTCGGGACAGGGGGGAATAGATACGCAGTATTTT. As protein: CASSSGQGGIDTQYF.

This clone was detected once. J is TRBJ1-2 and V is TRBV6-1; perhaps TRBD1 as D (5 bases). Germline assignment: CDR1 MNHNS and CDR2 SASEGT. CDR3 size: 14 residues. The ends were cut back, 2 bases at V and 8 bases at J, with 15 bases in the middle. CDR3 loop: CASSEQGTYWGYTF. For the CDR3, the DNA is TGTGCCAGCAGTGAACAGGGCACCTACTGGGGCTACACCTTC.

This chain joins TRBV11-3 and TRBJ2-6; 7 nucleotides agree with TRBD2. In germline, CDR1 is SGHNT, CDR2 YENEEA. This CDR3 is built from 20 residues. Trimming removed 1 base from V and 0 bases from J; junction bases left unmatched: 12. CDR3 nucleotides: TGTGCCAGCAGCTTAGTAAGAGCGGGAAACCCCCTCTCTGGGGCCAACGTCCTGACTTTC. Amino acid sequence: CASSLVRAGNPLSGANVLTF.

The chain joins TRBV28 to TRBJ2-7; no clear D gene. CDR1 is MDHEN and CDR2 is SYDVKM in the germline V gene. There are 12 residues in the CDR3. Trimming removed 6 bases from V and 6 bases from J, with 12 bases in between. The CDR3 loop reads CASRKNFREQYF. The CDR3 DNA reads TGTGCCAGCAGAAAGAACTTTCGCGAGCAGTACTTC.

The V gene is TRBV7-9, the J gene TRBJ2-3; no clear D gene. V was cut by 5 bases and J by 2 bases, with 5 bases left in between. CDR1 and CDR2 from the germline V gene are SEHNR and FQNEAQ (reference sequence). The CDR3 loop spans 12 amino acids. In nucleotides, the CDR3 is TGTGCCAGCAGCCCCTTCACAGATACGCAGTATTTT. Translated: CASSPFTDTQYF. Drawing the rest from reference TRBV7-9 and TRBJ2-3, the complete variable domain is DTGVSQNPRHKITKRGQNVTFRCDPISEHNRLYWYRQTLGQGPEFLTYFQNEAQLEKSRLLSDRFSAERPKGSFSTLEIQRTEQGDSAMYLCASSPFTDTQYFGPGTRLTVL.

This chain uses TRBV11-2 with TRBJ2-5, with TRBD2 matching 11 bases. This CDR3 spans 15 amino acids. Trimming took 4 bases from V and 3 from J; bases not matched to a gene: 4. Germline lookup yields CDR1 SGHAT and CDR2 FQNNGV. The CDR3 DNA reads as TGTGCCAGCAGCTGGGGGACTAGCGGAAAAGAGACCCAGTACTTC. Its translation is CASSWGTSGKETQYF.

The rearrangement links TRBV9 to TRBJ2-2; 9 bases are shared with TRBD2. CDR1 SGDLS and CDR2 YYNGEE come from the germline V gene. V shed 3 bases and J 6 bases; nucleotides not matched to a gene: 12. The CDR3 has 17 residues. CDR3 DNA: TGTGCCAGCAGCGCCGGGCTAGCGGGACTTACTTCCGGGGAGCTGTTTTTT. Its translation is CASSAGLAGLTSGELFF. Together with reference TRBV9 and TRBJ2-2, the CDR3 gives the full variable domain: DSGVTQTPKHLITATGQRVTLRCSPRSGDLSVYWYQQSLDQGLQFLIQYYNGEERAKGNILERFSAQQFPDLHSELNLSSLELGDSALYFCASSAGLAGLTSGELFFGEGSRLTVL.

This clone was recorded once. In nucleotides, the CDR3 is TGTGCCAGCAGCTTGACAGGGACTGAAGCTTTCTTT. Residues: CASSLTGTEAFF. V gene TRBV5-5 combines with J gene TRBJ1-1; D perhaps matches TRBD1 (6 bases). The CDR3 runs to 12 residues. Germline CDR1 reads SGHKS; CDR2 reads YYEKEE (reference sequence). The germline V and J ends were trimmed by 1 base and 5 bases, with 6 bases remaining between them.

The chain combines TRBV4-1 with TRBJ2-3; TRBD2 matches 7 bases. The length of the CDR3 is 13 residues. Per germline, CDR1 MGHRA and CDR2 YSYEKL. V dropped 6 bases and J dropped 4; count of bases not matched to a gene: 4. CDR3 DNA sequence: TGCGCCAGCAGACCCCGGGGGGCAGATACGCAGTATTTT. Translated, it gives CASRPRGADTQYF.

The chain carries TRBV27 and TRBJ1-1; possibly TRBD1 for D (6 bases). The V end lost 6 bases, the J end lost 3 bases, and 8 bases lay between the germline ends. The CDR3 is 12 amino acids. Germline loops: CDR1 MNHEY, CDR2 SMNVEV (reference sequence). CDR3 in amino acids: CASRQGYTEAFF. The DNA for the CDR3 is TGTGCCAGCAGGCAGGGGTACACTGAAGCTTTCTTT.

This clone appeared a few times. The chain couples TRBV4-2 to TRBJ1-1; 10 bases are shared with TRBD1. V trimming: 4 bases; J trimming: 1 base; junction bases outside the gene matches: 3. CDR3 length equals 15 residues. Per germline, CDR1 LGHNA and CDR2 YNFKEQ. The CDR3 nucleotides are TGTGCCAGCAGCCCGGGACAGGGGCAGAACACTGAAGCTTTCTTT. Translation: CASSPGQGQNTEAFF.